A single sample gave rise to the 5 T cell receptor beta chains below, sequenced in a study. TCRdb passed the 5' RACE reads through MiXCR, listing each CDR3 protein once. The table includes roughly 57,000 distinct CDR3 sequences, 20% detected once. Tregs were sorted as CD4+CD25+CD127-/low cells. Sequenced material: tumor-infiltrating Tregs sorted from the breast tumor. The receptors derive from a female donor with breast cancer.

This clonotype was counted many times. V and J are TRBV12-3 or TRBV12-4 and TRBJ2-3, with 7 bases matching TRBD2. The V and J ends lost 9 bases and 2 bases, in that order; junction bases with no gene match: 11. The CDR3 extends over 15 amino acids. CDR3 loop: CASRLGRRVTDTQYF. DNA of the CDR3: TGTGCCAGTAGACTCGGGAGGAGGGTCACAGATACGCAGTATTTT.

This clonotype was seen only a few times. V is TRBV12-3 or TRBV12-4 and J is TRBJ1-2; D gene uncertain. The CDR3 extends over 13 amino acids. Trimming left V 6 bases short and J 0 bases short, with 8 bases between. CDR3 sequence (DNA): TGTGCCAGCAGGTCCACAACTAACTATGGCTACACCTTC. Translation: CASRSTTNYGYTF.

This clonotype has ten or more counts. This chain joins TRBV4-1 and TRBJ2-5; D perhaps matches TRBD2 (5 bases). Trimming took 4 bases from V and 3 from J, leaving 18 bases between them. The CDR3 runs 16 residues. Looked up from germline, CDR1 is MGHRA and CDR2 is YSYEKL. For the CDR3, the DNA is TGCGCCAGCAGCCCGGCGGTGCAGCGGCGGAAAGAGACCCAGTACTTC. This sequence encodes CASSPAVQRRKETQYF.

The rearrangement uses TRBV28 and TRBJ1-1, with TRBD1 as a possible D gene (6 bases). The CDR3 has 14 amino acids. Germline V gives CDR1 MDHEN, CDR2 SYDVKM. The germline V and J ends were trimmed by 6 bases and 0 bases, with 11 bases remaining between them. The CDR3 region has the DNA TGTGCCAGCAGGGGGGACACCCTGAACACTGAAGCTTTCTTT. The encoded protein is CASRGDTLNTEAFF.

This clonotype was picked up many times. The V call is TRBV28, the J call TRBJ1-1; D possibly corresponds to TRBD1 (5 bases). V lost 3 bases and J lost 1, with 9 bases in between. The CDR3 contains 14 residues. The germline V gene has CDR1 MDHEN and CDR2 SYDVKM. The CDR3 DNA sequence: TGTGCCAGCAGTTTGTACAGGACGAACACTGAAGCTTTCTTT. Translating it yields CASSLYRTNTEAFF. The whole variable domain, filled in from reference TRBV28 and TRBJ1-1, reads DVKVTQSSRYLVKRTGEKVFLECVQDMDHENMFWYRQDPGLGLRLIYFSYDVKMKEKGDIPEGYSVSREKKERFSLILESASTNQTSMYLCASSLYRTNTEAFFGQGTRLTVV.